This T cell receptor beta chain was captured by sequencing in a study of naive and memory T cell subsets (dated by TCRdb to 2017 to 2019). Background for the entire study: The study applied an open-source, UMI-based TCR alpha and beta sequencing pipeline to sorted naive and memory peripheral blood T cell subsets. The results of the functional CMV T cell responses matched the IgG serology results in every case. RNA was DNase-treated and reverse transcribed with TCR constant-region primers, mostly using SuperScript III. The investigation overall reported the following: Each clonotype was defined as a single alpha or beta chain sequence rather than as a paired alpha/beta receptor. Naive repertoires, especially CD8, contained a few larger clonotypes, possibly memory cells re-expressing CD45RA. The repertoire findings for the naive and memory subsets could not be validated against a ground truth because none was available. In both CD4 and CD8 cells, a rise in Gini index and a fall in Shannon and inverse Simpson diversity were observed from naive through CM, EM and EMRA. Once error correction was done, more than 90% of naive TCR sequences showed up just once, which made the naive abundance distributions much steeper than those of the memory subsets. RNA-based TCR counts may be influenced by expression changes linked to T cell activation and differentiation. A power law was followed by TCR abundance, with an exponent that differed between naive and memory subsets but was consistent across the three individuals.

Concerning this clonotype itself: The target of this receptor is not known. The input lacks base qualities; no much larger clone sits a single base away.

To prepare the library, UMI-ligation and nested PCR was applied. An equimolar mix of two oligonucleotides covering both TRBC1 and TRBC2 was used as the beta constant-region primer. The ligated cDNA went through four rounds of PCR with nested alpha and beta constant-region primers together with the SP2 primer. A single-stranded oligonucleotide bearing the SP2 primer plus a 12-nucleotide UMI was ligated onto the 3' end of the cDNA by T4 RNA ligase 1. Incubation of the ligation reaction was carried out at 16 degrees C for roughly 18-24 hours. To avoid over-amplification, PCR2 was usually performed as a SYBR Green qPCR and halted once a predetermined threshold was reached. All purifications after the first were performed with Agencourt AMPure XP magnetic beads. Libraries were quantified by Qubit and checked on a TapeStation, where a main peak was expected near 650 bp. Pooled libraries were sequenced on an Illumina MiSeq using v2 2x251 paired-end kits, and typically roughly 1-2.2 million reads were obtained per sample. Each sample's library went into the pool at 4 nM, and about 4.5-8% PhiX was added to help with cluster recognition. Concerning the study's data processing: Using tag matching that tolerated one base-pair mismatch, Decombinator assigned V and J genes to FASTQ reads that had been processed by Demultiplexor. Collapsinator used UMIs to correct both sequencing errors and frequency errors arising from PCR heterogeneity. TCRs were translated and CDR3s were extracted from the conserved cysteine to the FGXG phenylalanine by CDR3Translator, with non-productive sequences being flagged. Gini, Shannon entropy and inverse Simpson indices were calculated on repertoires that had been subsampled to equal numbers of UMI-defined TCRs. Within the linear range, a power law was fitted by maximum likelihood to the distributions of clonotype abundance. Similar UMI counts, unique TCR numbers and clonal distributions were obtained with the pipeline and with MIGEC on one naive CD8 sample. One analysis removed from the naive repertoire any naive TCRs that were also found in any memory subset from the same donor. A set of approximately 7,300 CMV-associated CDR3 sequences, compiled from VDJdb and a published dataset, was used to search the repertoires. The public sequencing data were trimmed at Q25 with fastp and processed into clonotypes with MiXCR by TCRdb, which kept only in-frame beta chains. All rows with the same CDR3 protein become a single entry with the most common DNA and genes. TCRdb, rather than the study authors, made the V and J calls. The sample has about 150,000 distinct CDR3 sequences on record, roughly 23% of them singletons. The ten largest clones capture around 0.097% of the sample.

CDR1 SGHKS and CDR2 YYEKEE are derived from the germline V gene (reference sequence). V is clipped by 2 bases and J by 2 bases, and the sequence between their germline boundaries is 14 bases long. Spanning cysteine to phenylalanine, the CDR3 consists of 16 amino acids. Solely the CDR3 DNA is kept, with 48 bases framed from the first base. From the second PCR step on, the TCR alpha and beta chain libraries were amplified in separate reactions. To determine each donor's CMV status, fresh PBMCs were stimulated overnight with CMV viral lysate, and IFNgamma production from CD4+ T cells was then assessed. Using Miltenyi beads, CD4 T cells were first positively selected, and CD8 T cells were then positively selected from the CD4-negative fraction. Cells stained for CD3, CD4, CD8, CD45RA, CD27 and a live/dead dye were sorted on a BD Aria II into four subsets by CD45RA and CD27. A few healthy volunteers provided blood, and the blood of each volunteer was split into CD4 and CD8 T cells and then into four differentiation subsets. Roughly 120 ml of peripheral blood was taken from each donor, and PBMC were separated by density-gradient centrifugation on Ficoll-Paque PLUS. The sorted cells were lysed in RLT buffer, after which RNA was extracted using a Qiagen RNeasy kit and kept at -80 degrees C.

This clonotype was obtained from a human donor in good health. The sequence is built from TRBV5-5 and TRBJ1-5; the D gene cannot be resolved reliably. The sample consisted of naive CD4+ T cells from blood. In the paper's terms, the cell subset or site label means: naive T cells, CD45RA high CD27+. The CDR3 protein: CASSFYGEGGNQPQHF. In nucleotides, the sequence is TGTGCCAGCAGCTTTTACGGGGAAGGTGGCAATCAGCCCCAGCATTTT. Reference TRBV5-5 and TRBJ1-5 genes cover what lies past the CDR3, so the full variable domain is DAGVTQSPTHLIKTRGQQVTLRCSPISGHKSVSWYQQVLGQGPQFIFQYYEKEERGRGNFPDRFSARQFPNYSSELNVNALLLGDSALYLCASSFYGEGGNQPQHFGDGTRLSIL.